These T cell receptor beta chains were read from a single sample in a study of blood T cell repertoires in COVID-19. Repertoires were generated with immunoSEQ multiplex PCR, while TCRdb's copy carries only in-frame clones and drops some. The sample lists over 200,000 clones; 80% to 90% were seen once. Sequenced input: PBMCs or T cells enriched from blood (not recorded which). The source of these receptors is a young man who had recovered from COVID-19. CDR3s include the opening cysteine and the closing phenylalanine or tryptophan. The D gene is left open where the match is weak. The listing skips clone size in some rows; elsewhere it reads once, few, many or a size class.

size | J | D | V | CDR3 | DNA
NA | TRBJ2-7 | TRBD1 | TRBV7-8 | CASSLVGQDYEQYF | TGTGCCAGCAGCTTAGTTGGACAGGACTACGAGCAGTACTTC
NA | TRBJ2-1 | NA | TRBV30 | CAWKIYNEQFF | TGTGCCTGGAAAATTTATAATGAGCAGTTCTTC
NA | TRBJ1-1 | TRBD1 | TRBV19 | CASSDRGSGSTEAFF | TGTGCCAGTTCGGACAGGGGGTCTGGGAGCACTGAAGCTTTCTTT
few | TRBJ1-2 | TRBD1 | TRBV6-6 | CASSPQGDYGYTF | TGTGCCAGCAGTCCACAGGGGGACTATGGCTACACCTTC
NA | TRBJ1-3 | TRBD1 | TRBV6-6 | CASSHSTTGVGNTIYF | TGTGCCAGCAGCCACTCTACGACAGGGGTTGGGAACACCATATATTTT
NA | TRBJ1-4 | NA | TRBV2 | CASSSQGRGTNEKLFF | TGTGCCAGCAGTTCCCAGGGGAGGGGGACTAATGAAAAACTGTTTTTT
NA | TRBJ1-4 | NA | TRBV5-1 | CASSLGHSTNEKLFF | TGCGCCAGCAGCTTGGGACACTCAACTAATGAAAAACTGTTTTTT
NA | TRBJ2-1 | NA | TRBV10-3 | CAISESREQFF | TGTGCCATCAGTGAGTCCCGGGAGCAGTTCTTC
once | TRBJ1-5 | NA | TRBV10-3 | CAISESRAGGANQPQHF | TGTGCCATCAGTGAGTCGAGGGCAGGTGGCGCCAATCAGCCCCAGCATTTT
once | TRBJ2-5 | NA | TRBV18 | CASSEALQETQYF | TGTGCCAGCTCAGAGGCTTTACAAGAGACCCAGTACTTC
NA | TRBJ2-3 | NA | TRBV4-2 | CASSQDGLAGSTDTQYF | TGTGCCAGCAGCCAAGATGGTCTTGCGGGAAGCACAGATACGCAGTATTTT
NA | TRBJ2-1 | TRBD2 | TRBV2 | CASSPGLAGPLYNEQFF | TGTGCCAGCAGCCCTGGACTAGCGGGGCCTTTATACAATGAGCAGTTCTTC
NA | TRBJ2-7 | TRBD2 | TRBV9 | CASSVGGTRGYEQYF | TGTGCCAGCAGCGTAGGCGGGACTAGGGGATACGAGCAGTACTTC
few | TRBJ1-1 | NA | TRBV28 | CASSLPAPRQGGPLNTEAFF | TGTGCCAGCAGTTTACCCGCCCCTCGGCAGGGCGGCCCCCTTAACACTGAAGCTTTCTTT
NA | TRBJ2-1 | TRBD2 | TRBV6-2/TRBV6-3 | CASSYLAGINEQFF | TGTGCCAGCAGTTACCTAGCGGGGATCAATGAGCAGTTCTTC
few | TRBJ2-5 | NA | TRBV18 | CASSTLGRETQYF | TGTGCCAGCTCGACACTGGGGAGGGAGACCCAGTACTTC
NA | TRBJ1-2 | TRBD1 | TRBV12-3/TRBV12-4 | CASSPRDSYGYTF | TGTGCCAGCAGTCCAAGGGACAGCTATGGCTACACCTTC
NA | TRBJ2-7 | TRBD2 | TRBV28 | CASRRTGTSGSYEQYF | TGTGCCAGCAGACGGACCGGGACTAGCGGCTCATACGAGCAGTACTTC
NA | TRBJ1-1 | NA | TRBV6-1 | CASSERGGWDTEAFF | TGTGCCAGCAGTGAACGGGGAGGGTGGGACACTGAAGCTTTCTTT
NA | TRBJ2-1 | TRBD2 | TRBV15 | CATSGSTSRTPNEQFF | TGTGCCACCAGCGGCTCGACTAGCCGAACACCTAATGAGCAGTTCTTC
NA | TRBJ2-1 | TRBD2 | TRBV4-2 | CASSQDARTSGSNEQFF | TGTGCCAGCAGCCAAGATGCCAGGACTAGCGGGAGTAATGAGCAGTTCTTC
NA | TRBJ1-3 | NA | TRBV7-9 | CASSRDAGGTIYF | TGTGCCAGCAGCCGGGACGCCGGGGGAACCATATATTTT
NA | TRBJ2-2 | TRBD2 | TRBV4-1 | CASSQGLAGYSNTGELFF | TGCGCCAGCAGCCAAGGACTAGCGGGATACTCGAACACCGGGGAGCTGTTTTTT
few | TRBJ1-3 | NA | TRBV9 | CASSDRSGSGNTIYF | TGTGCCAGCAGCGATAGGAGTGGCTCTGGAAACACCATATATTTT
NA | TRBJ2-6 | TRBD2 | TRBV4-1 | CASSQVFPLAGDSGANVLTF | TGCGCCAGCAGCCAAGTGTTCCCCCTAGCGGGGGACTCTGGGGCCAACGTCCTGACTTTC
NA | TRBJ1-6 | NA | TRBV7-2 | CASRYTGGYYNSPLHF | TGTGCCAGCCGCTATACCGGAGGCTACTATAATTCACCCCTCCACTTT
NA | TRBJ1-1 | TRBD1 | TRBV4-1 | CASSQELGAGTGEMNTEAFF | TGCGCCAGCAGCCAAGAATTGGGGGCCGGGACAGGGGAAATGAACACTGAAGCTTTCTTT
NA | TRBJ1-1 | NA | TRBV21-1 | CASSKGASNTEAFF | TGTGCCAGCAGCAAAGGGGCGTCTAACACTGAAGCTTTCTTT
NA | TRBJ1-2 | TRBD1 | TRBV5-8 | CASTLRGPYGYTF | TGTGCCAGCACTTTAAGGGGGCCTTATGGCTACACCTTC
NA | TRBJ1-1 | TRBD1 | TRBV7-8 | CASSFDRATEAFF | TGTGCCAGCAGCTTCGACAGGGCTACTGAAGCTTTCTTT
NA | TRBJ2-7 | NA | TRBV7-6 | CASSPSFARSYEQYF | TGTGCCAGCAGCCCCTCCTTCGCGCGCTCCTACGAGCAGTACTTC
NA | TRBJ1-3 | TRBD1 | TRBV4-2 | CASSPTTGGSGNTIYF | TGTGCCAGCAGCCCAACAACAGGGGGCTCTGGAAACACCATATATTTT
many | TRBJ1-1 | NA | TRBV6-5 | CASSYSGESPEAFF | TGTGCCAGCAGTTACTCAGGGGAATCCCCTGAAGCTTTCTTT
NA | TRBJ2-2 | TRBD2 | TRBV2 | CASTTISGRRDTGELFF | TGTGCCAGCACCACAATAAGCGGGAGGAGAGACACCGGGGAGCTGTTTTTT
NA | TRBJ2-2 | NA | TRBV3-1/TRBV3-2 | CASSRGGAGELFF | TGTGCCAGCAGCCGAGGGGGGGCCGGGGAGCTGTTTTTT
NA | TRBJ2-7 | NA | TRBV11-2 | CASSLSGHSYEQYF | TGTGCCAGCAGCTTATCAGGTCACTCCTACGAGCAGTACTTC
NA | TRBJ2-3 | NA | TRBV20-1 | CSASGGGALYTQYF | TGCAGTGCTAGTGGAGGGGGGGCCTTGTATACGCAGTATTTT
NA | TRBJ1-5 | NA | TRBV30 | CAWSGPTTASLYQPQHF | TGTGCCTGGAGCGGACCGACGACAGCCAGTCTTTATCAGCCCCAGCATTTT
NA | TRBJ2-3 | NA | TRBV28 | CASTTGQSTDTQYF | TGTGCCAGCACCACCGGACAGTCCACAGATACGCAGTATTTT
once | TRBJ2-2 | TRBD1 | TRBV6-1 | CASSEDFGTGWKAGELFF | TGTGCCAGCAGTGAAGATTTCGGGACAGGGTGGAAGGCCGGGGAGCTGTTTTTT
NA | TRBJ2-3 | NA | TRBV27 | CASSWASPADTQYF | TGTGCCAGCAGTTGGGCCAGCCCCGCGGATACGCAGTATTTT
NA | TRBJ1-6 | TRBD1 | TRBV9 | CASSAGTDNSPLHF | TGTGCCAGCAGCGCGGGGACAGATAATTCACCCCTCCACTTT
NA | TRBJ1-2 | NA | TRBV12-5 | CASGLPGANYGYTF | TGTGCTAGTGGTTTGCCCGGAGCTAACTATGGCTACACCTTC
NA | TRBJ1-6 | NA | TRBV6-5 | CASSSRSGLSPLHF | TGTGCCAGCAGTTCCAGATCAGGGCTTTCACCCCTCCACTTT
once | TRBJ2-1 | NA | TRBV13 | CASSLGSERGFEQFF | TGTGCCAGCAGCTTAGGATCTGAGAGGGGGTTTGAGCAGTTCTTC
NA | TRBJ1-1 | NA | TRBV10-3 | CAIRGQEATEAFF | TGTGCCATCAGGGGACAAGAGGCAACTGAAGCTTTCTTT
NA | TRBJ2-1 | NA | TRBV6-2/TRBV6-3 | CASSQRLRQFF | TGTGCCAGCAGCCAACGGTTAAGGCAGTTCTTC
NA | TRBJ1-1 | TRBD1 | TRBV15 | CATSRVDRGNTEAFF | TGTGCCACCAGCAGGGTGGACAGGGGGAACACTGAAGCTTTCTTT
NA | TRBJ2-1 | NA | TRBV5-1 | CASSLASRQVREQFF | TGCGCCAGCAGCTTGGCCTCCCGACAGGTTCGAGAGCAGTTCTTC
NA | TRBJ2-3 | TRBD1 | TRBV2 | CASSYTGVADTQYF | TGTGCCAGCAGTTATACAGGGGTGGCAGATACGCAGTATTTT
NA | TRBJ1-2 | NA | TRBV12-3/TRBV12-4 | CASSPLGAYGYTF | TGTGCCAGCAGTCCCTTGGGGGCCTATGGCTACACCTTC
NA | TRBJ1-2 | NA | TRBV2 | CANRDKDRTFNYGYTF | TGTGCCAACAGGGACAAGGACAGAACCTTTAACTATGGCTACACCTTC
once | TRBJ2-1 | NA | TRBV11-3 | CASSLAHGGSSYNEQFF | TGTGCCAGCAGCTTAGCCCATGGGGGGAGCTCCTACAATGAGCAGTTCTTC
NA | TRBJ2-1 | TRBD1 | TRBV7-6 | CASSLLGPSLSAGGYNEQFF | TGTGCCAGCAGCTTACTCGGTCCCTCGTTATCTGCAGGGGGCTACAATGAGCAGTTCTTC
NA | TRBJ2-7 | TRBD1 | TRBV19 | CASKGQGVGAESNEQYF | TGTGCCAGTAAGGGACAGGGGGTGGGAGCGGAGAGCAACGAGCAGTACTTC
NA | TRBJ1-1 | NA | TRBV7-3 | CASSAQSRGTEAFF | TGTGCCAGCAGTGCTCAAAGTCGGGGCACTGAAGCTTTCTTT
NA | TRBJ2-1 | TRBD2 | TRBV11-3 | CASSLVGSGSPNEQFF | TGTGCCAGCAGCTTAGTGGGTAGCGGGAGTCCGAATGAGCAGTTCTTC